This entry lists 31 T cell receptor beta chains sequenced from one sample in a study of cytomegalovirus exposure and HLA in healthy donors. PCR primers comprised 60 Vbeta and 13 Jbeta primers. Assay: immunoSEQ multiplex PCR; the TCRdb copy retains only in-frame clones and omits some. The data hold 150,000 to 200,000 clones, with around 83% observed a single time. Sequencing was carried out using PBMCs. The receptors were sampled from a girl aged 2 to 9 in good health and CMV-seropositive.

This chain uses TRBV7-9 with TRBJ2-7, with D possibly TRBD1 on 6 matching bases. Germline lookup yields CDR1 SEHNR and CDR2 FQNEAQ (reference sequence). The length of the CDR3 is 16 residues. Trimming cost V 0 bases and J 4 bases, with 16 bases left between them. The CDR3 protein is CASSLANRDTPYEQYF. For the CDR3, the DNA is TGTGCCAGCAGCTTAGCCAACAGGGACACCCCATACGAGCAGTACTTC.

This clone has just one count. The chain uses TRBV6-1 and TRBJ2-7; 13 bases agree with TRBD2. The CDR3 length is 14 residues. Germline-derived CDR1 and CDR2 are MNHNS and SASEGT. With V trimmed by 7 bases and J by 2 bases, 2 bases remained unmatched. The CDR3 nucleotides are TGTGCCAGCACGGGACTAGCGGGGCCCTACGAGCAGTACTTC. This translates into CASTGLAGPYEQYF.

J is TRBJ1-2 and V is TRBV4-1; 8 bases map to TRBD1. J lost 4 bases, V lost 3 bases, and 16 bases had no gene match. This CDR3 spans 18 amino acids. The germline V gene has CDR1 MGHRA and CDR2 YSYEKL. Written as DNA, the CDR3 is TGCGCCAGCAGCCACATGTTTATCCGGGACAGGTGGACCTATGGCTACACCTTC. Translation gives CASSHMFIRDRWTYGYTF.

This chain uses TRBV27 with TRBJ2-3; no firm D call. The CDR3 is 12 amino acids. Germline V gene lookup returns CDR1 MNHEY and CDR2 SMNVEV (reference sequence). Trimming cost V 2 bases and J 11 bases, with 11 bases left between them. The CDR3 DNA reads as TGTGCCAGCAGTTTAGAAAATTCGAGGCAGTATTTT. Its protein product is CASSLENSRQYF.

The V call is TRBV6-1, the J call TRBJ2-3; 7 nucleotides align to TRBD1. CDR3 length: 13 amino acids. Losses at the gene ends were 3 bases for V and 6 bases for J; bases not matched to a gene: 3. Per the germline V gene, CDR1 is MNHNS and CDR2 is SASEGT. The CDR3 DNA is TGTGCCAGCAGTGAGACAGGGTTCGATACGCAGTATTTT. It is translated as CASSETGFDTQYF.

This clone was picked up one time. The chain links TRBV6-5 to TRBJ1-5; D is unclear. CDR1 is MNHEY, CDR2 SVGAGI, per germline. The CDR3 has 13 residues. The ends were cut back, 5 bases at V and 2 bases at J, with 7 bases in the middle. CDR3 residues: CASSPRGNQPQHF. In DNA, the CDR3 is TGTGCCAGCAGTCCACGGGGCAATCAGCCCCAGCATTTT.

CDR3 sequence reads: CASSFRGSSYNEQFF. In DNA form, the CDR3 reads TGTGCCAGCAGCTTCAGGGGGAGCTCCTACAATGAGCAGTTCTTC. The chain uses TRBV5-4 and TRBJ2-1; 7 bases map to TRBD1. The germline CDR1 and CDR2 sequences are SGHNT and YYREEE (reference sequence). This CDR3 is 15 amino acids long. The V gene end was trimmed by 2 bases and the J gene end by 0 bases; junction bases not matched to a gene: 2.

The chain couples TRBV28 to TRBJ1-6; 7 bases line up with TRBD1. Trimming removed 1 base from V and 7 bases from J; junction bases left unmatched: 7. The CDR3 has 16 amino acids. The germline CDR1 and CDR2 sequences are MDHEN and SYDVKM. CDR3 loop: CASSLFPGQINSPLHF. The CDR3 bases are TGTGCCAGCAGTTTATTTCCGGGACAGATAAATTCACCCCTCCACTTT.

The chain couples TRBV29-1 to TRBJ2-7; a weak D match, TRBD1 (6 bases). V was pared by 5 bases and J by 6 bases, with 14 bases between. CDR1 and CDR2 from the germline V gene are SQVTM and ANQGSEA. The CDR3 spans 12 residues. The CDR3 coding sequence is TGCAGCGTTCAGGGGCGCTCTCCCGAGCAGTACTTC. Translation gives CSVQGRSPEQYF.

The chain recombines TRBV13 with TRBJ2-5; 7 bases are shared with TRBD2. V lost 3 bases, J lost 11 bases, and 15 bases stayed unmatched. CDR1 and CDR2 (germline): PRHDT, FYEKMQ (reference sequence). The CDR3 is 15 amino acids. The CDR3 sequence: CASSLAPRGAGEQYF. The CDR3 DNA sequence: TGTGCCAGCAGCTTGGCTCCCCGGGGCGCGGGGGAGCAGTACTTC.

This clone was counted once. V is TRBV7-9 and J is TRBJ2-7; 10 nucleotides match TRBD1. The CDR3 is 15 residues long. The J segment lost 4 bases and the V segment lost 5 bases, leaving 8 bases of the junction unmatched. The germline CDR1 and CDR2 sequences are SEHNR and FQNEAQ (reference sequence). The CDR3 sequence is CASSETGQGKYEQYF. DNA of the CDR3: TGTGCCAGCAGCGAGACGGGACAGGGGAAATACGAGCAGTACTTC.

The chain combines TRBV21-1 with TRBJ2-1; the table gives TRBD1 as D, unverified against the DNA. TRBV21-1 constitutes a pseudogene. CDR3 length: 16 residues. In DNA, the CDR3 is TGTGCCAGCAGCAAGGAACCCGGGACAGGGTACAATGAGCAGTTCTTC. Protein product: CASSKEPGTGYNEQFF.

The chain links TRBV30 to TRBJ2-3; TRBD1 matches at 8 bases. V shed 2 bases and J 14 bases; nucleotides not matched to a gene: 12. Per the germline V gene, CDR1 is GTSNPN and CDR2 is SVGIG (reference sequence). The CDR3 length is 13 residues. DNA of the CDR3: TGTGCCTGGAGTTTCCCTTCAGGGGGCCCGGGGTATTTT. This codes for CAWSFPSGGPGYF.

The chain uses TRBV15 and TRBJ2-3; TRBD1 matches 11 bases. V was pared by 0 bases and J by 4 bases, with 3 bases of the junction left unmatched. Germline V gives CDR1 LNHNV, CDR2 YYDKDF (reference sequence). The CDR3 totals 16 residues. CDR3 nucleotide sequence: TGTGCCACCAGCAGAGATCCGGGACAGGGGGCAGATACGCAGTATTTT. This encodes CATSRDPGQGADTQYF.

This clone was counted a few times. CDR3 sequence (DNA): TGTGCCTGGAGTGTACGCAGGGATGGAAACACCATATATTTT. It is translated as CAWSVRRDGNTIYF. The chain combines TRBV30 with TRBJ1-3, with D perhaps TRBD1 (5 bases). The V end lost 0 bases, the J end lost 3 bases, and 9 bases lay between the germline ends. This CDR3 is built from 14 residues. CDR1 and CDR2 (germline): GTSNPN, SVGIG (reference sequence).

The V and J genes are TRBV7-2 and TRBJ2-5; 8 bases map to TRBD1. V trimming: 3 bases; J trimming: 2 bases; junction bases outside the gene matches: 5. Germline V gene data show CDR1 as SGHTA and CDR2 as FQGNSA. The CDR3 length is 15 residues. The CDR3 here is CASSLWTGKQETQYF. The CDR3, as DNA: TGTGCCAGCAGCTTGTGGACAGGGAAACAAGAGACCCAGTACTTC.

V is TRBV5-1 and J is TRBJ2-7, with a tentative D call TRBD2 (7 bases). Trimming took off 3 bases at V and 4 bases at J, with 14 bases between the two ends. There are 14 residues in the CDR3. The germline CDR1 and CDR2 sequences are SGHRS and YFSETQ. The CDR3: CASSSRGGVYEQYF. CDR3 sequence (DNA): TGCGCCAGCAGCTCGAGGGGGGGTGTTTACGAGCAGTACTTC.

The genes are TRBV29-1 and TRBJ2-3; 9 bases align to TRBD1. V shed 6 bases and J 6 bases; nucleotides not matched to a gene: 10. Germline CDR1 reads SQVTM; CDR2 reads ANQGSEA. This CDR3 has 14 residues. CDR3 sequence: CSVQGRQGGDTQYF. The CDR3 region has the DNA TGCAGCGTCCAAGGGAGACAGGGGGGCGATACGCAGTATTTT.

This clone appeared once. The rearrangement uses TRBV7-8 and TRBJ1-2, with 12 positions matching TRBD1. The V gene's germline CDR1 is SGHVS and CDR2 FQNEAQ. This CDR3 is 17 amino acids long. Unmatched junction bases numbered 10, after V lost 1 base and J lost 7 bases. The CDR3 here is CASSLGRDRGRFGGYTF. The CDR3 DNA is TGTGCCAGCAGCTTAGGCCGGGACAGGGGGCGTTTTGGTGGCTACACCTTC.

The chain is built from TRBV4-1 and TRBJ2-2; D is uncertain. CDR3 length: 14 amino acids. Germline assignment: CDR1 MGHRA and CDR2 YSYEKL. The ends were cut back, 5 bases at V and 5 bases at J, with 12 bases in the middle. The CDR3 region is CASSFESETGELFF. The CDR3 bases are TGCGCCAGCAGCTTCGAGTCGGAGACCGGGGAGCTGTTTTTT.

The chain couples TRBV4-1 to TRBJ2-5; 12 nucleotides match TRBD2. This CDR3 spans 18 amino acids. J lost 5 bases, V lost 1 base, and 11 bases had no gene match. Per the germline V gene, CDR1 is MGHRA and CDR2 is YSYEKL. CDR3 amino acids: CASSQGARLAGDRETQYF. In nucleotides, the CDR3 is TGCGCCAGCAGCCAAGGGGCGCGACTAGCGGGAGATCGGGAGACCCAGTACTTC.

This clone was picked up one time. This rearrangement joins TRBV27 to TRBJ1-1, with D unclear. There are 13 residues in the CDR3. Germline-derived CDR1 and CDR2 are MNHEY and SMNVEV (reference sequence). Between the trimmed V and J ends, which lost 3 bases and 2 bases, there was a span of 7 bases. CDR3 nucleotides: TGTGCCAGCAGTTTGGAGGGTAACACTGAAGCTTTCTTT. Translating it yields CASSLEGNTEAFF.

The chain combines TRBV5-1 with TRBJ2-7; the D is unclear. Between the trimmed V and J ends, which lost 0 bases and 7 bases, there was a span of 11 bases. The CDR3 runs 13 residues. CDR1 is SGHRS and CDR2 is YFSETQ in the germline V gene. The CDR3 spells CASSLVPPREQYF. The CDR3 DNA reads TGCGCCAGCAGCTTGGTCCCCCCTCGGGAGCAGTACTTC.

This clone was picked up a small number of times. The chain uses TRBV4-1 and TRBJ1-6, with 7 bases matching TRBD1. Germline CDR1 reads MGHRA; CDR2 reads YSYEKL. This CDR3 is 15 amino acids long. V lost 1 base to trimming and J lost 7 bases; unmatched junction nucleotides: 4. DNA of the CDR3: TGCGCCAGCAGCCAAGTGGGGACAGAGAATTCACCCCTCCACTTT. Translated: CASSQVGTENSPLHF.

The chain couples TRBV4-1 to TRBJ1-5, with unresolved D. The length of the CDR3 is 17 residues. V dropped 1 base and J dropped 0 bases, with 13 bases sitting between them. Germline-derived CDR1 and CDR2 are MGHRA and YSYEKL. The CDR3 protein is CASSQGRWEVSNQPQHF. The CDR3 coding sequence is TGCGCCAGCAGCCAAGGAAGGTGGGAGGTTAGCAATCAGCCCCAGCATTTT.

The chain joins TRBV29-1 to TRBJ2-7; D might be TRBD1 (5 bases). The germline gives CDR1 SQVTM, CDR2 ANQGSEA. The CDR3 runs 15 residues. Trimming shortened V by 6 bases and J by 0 bases, and 18 bases separated the two germline ends. The CDR3 loop reads CSVSSSGIRSYEQYF. The CDR3, as DNA: TGCAGCGTGAGTTCCTCAGGGATACGCTCCTACGAGCAGTACTTC.

This chain links TRBV30 with TRBJ2-1; a possible D gene is TRBD1 (5 bases). Between the trimmed V and J ends, which lost 3 bases and 0 bases, there was a span of 9 bases. Germline values: CDR1 GTSNPN, CDR2 SVGIG (reference sequence). The CDR3 covers 14 residues. CDR3 nucleotide sequence: TGTGCCTGGAGCGACAGTAGCTCCTACAATGAGCAGTTCTTC. It codes for CAWSDSSSYNEQFF.

This clone came up once. The chain joins TRBV11-3 to TRBJ1-1; D unresolved. The length of the CDR3 is 14 residues. Per the germline V gene, CDR1 is SGHNT and CDR2 is YENEEA. Between the trimmed V and J ends, which lost 2 bases and 1 base, there was a span of 8 bases. This chain's CDR3 is CASSLNKWNTEAFF. The CDR3 DNA reads as TGTGCCAGCAGCTTAAACAAGTGGAACACTGAAGCTTTCTTT. Drawing the rest from reference TRBV11-3 and TRBJ1-1, the complete variable domain is EAGVVQSPRYKIIEKKQPVAFWCNPISGHNTLYWYLQNLGQGPELLIRYENEEAVDDSQLPKDRFSAERLKGVDSTLKIQPAELGDSAVYLCASSLNKWNTEAFFGQGTRLTVV.

The rearrangement links TRBV30 to TRBJ1-6; D call uncertain. Trimming removed 0 bases from V and 7 bases from J, with 16 bases in between. CDR1 and CDR2 (germline): GTSNPN, SVGIG (reference sequence). This CDR3 is 16 amino acids long. The CDR3 nucleotides read TGTGCCTGGAGTGTACGGGATCCAGAGATGAATTCACCCCTCCACTTT. Its protein product is CAWSVRDPEMNSPLHF.

The V gene is TRBV30, the J gene TRBJ1-4, with a possible D match to TRBD1 (6 bases). V was clipped by 3 bases and J by 0 bases, with 11 bases between them. Per the germline V gene, CDR1 is GTSNPN and CDR2 is SVGIG (reference sequence). CDR3 length: 15 amino acids. The CDR3 DNA sequence: TGTGCCTGGAGAGACAGGTTTGCAACTAATGAAAAACTGTTTTTT. Translation: CAWRDRFATNEKLFF. The full variable domain, rest sourced from reference TRBV30 and TRBJ1-4, is SQTIHQWPATLVQPVGSPLSLECTVEGTSNPNLYWYRQAAGRGLQLLFYSVGIGQISSEVPQNLSASRPQDRQFILSSKKLLLSDSGFYLCAWRDRFATNEKLFFGSGTQLSVL.

The V call is TRBV19, the J call TRBJ1-5, with 7 bases matching TRBD1. V dropped 7 bases and J dropped 6; count of bases not matched to a gene: 12. Germline values: CDR1 LNHDA, CDR2 SQIVND (reference sequence). The CDR3 has 15 residues. The CDR3, as DNA: TGTGCCAGTAATACCCTAGACAGGGTGACTCAGCCCCAGCATTTT. Translating gives CASNTLDRVTQPQHF.